This T cell receptor (beta chain) was identified in a study of shared clonotypes between healthy human individuals. Points on this clone: Its antigen is not identified.

Only in-frame clones appear in the TCRdb table, and some are missing; sequencing was by immunoSEQ multiplex PCR. In the table there are a few million clones, around 95% of which are singletons. Study observations and caveats: Shared clonotypes: approximately 4.5% naive CD4, about 4% naive CD8, over 2% memory CD4, about 0.4% memory CD8.

The CDR3 runs to 16 residues. V was pared by 0 bases and J by 2 bases, with 5 bases of the junction left unmatched. In germline, CDR1 is SGHRS, CDR2 YFSETQ. The TCR originated in a man between 18 and 35 years old in good health. The sequenced sample consisted of naive CD4+ T cells sorted from blood. Subset meaning: CD45RA+ positively selected. The chain couples TRBV5-1 to TRBJ2-3; 8 positions match TRBD2. The CDR3 is CASSLEGTSTTDTQYF. In DNA form, the CDR3 reads TGCGCCAGCAGCTTGGAAGGGACTAGTACCACAGATACGCAGTATTTT.